This record covers a single T cell receptor beta chain. Its antigen is undetermined. The donors were adults (healthy and HIV-negative) with no recent acute infections or vaccinations. The protocol was immunoSEQ multiplex PCR, while the TCRdb copy is restricted to in-frame clones and leaves out a portion. The repertoire holds approximately 710,000 clones, less than 95% seen once, with about 33% in the top ten. This sample was taken from a study of shared clonotypes between healthy human individuals. The CDR3 sequence is 17 residues long. Deletions cut 2 bases from V and 3 bases from J, with 17 bases between. The germline V gene has CDR1 SGHAT and CDR2 FQNNGV. Study-wide points: Naive CD4 clonotypes were shared across a handful of donors at 4% to 5%.

The chain has TRBV11-2 and TRBJ2-1; a possible D gene is TRBD2 (6 bases). Sequencing was carried out using memory CD8+ T cells from PBMCs. Subset: CD45RO+ cells pooled with CCR7-negative TemRA cells. The origin of this receptor is a man aged 18-30 years in good health. Some clones in this sample may be carry-over from other donors' samples. Written as DNA, the CDR3 is TGTGCCAGCAGCTTACGGCGGGGTTGGGACCACTACAATGAGCAGTTCTTC. As protein: CASSLRRGWDHYNEQFF. The full variable domain, in which reference TRBV11-2 and TRBJ2-1 provide the parts outside the CDR3, is EAGVAQSPRYKIIEKRQSVAFWCNPISGHATLYWYQQILGQGPKLLIQFQNNGVVDDSQLPKDRFSAERLKGVDSTLKIQPAKLEDSAVYLCASSLRRGWDHYNEQFFGPGTRLTVL.